The rows below give T cell receptor beta chains drawn from one sample of a study of blood T cell repertoires in COVID-19. The repertoire was sequenced with immunoSEQ multiplex PCR; TCRdb's copy has only in-frame clones and lacks some. The repertoire includes roughly 140,000 clones, around 83% of them detected once, and less than 5% sits in the top ten. The sequencing input was peripheral blood. The receptor set was obtained from a woman older than 75 with acute or convalescent COVID-19. Each CDR3 is given with its conserved first and last residue. D genes are given only for firm matches. The size entry is marked missing in some rows and otherwise reads once, few, many or a size class.

D	length	V	size	J	CDR3	DNA
NA	20	TRBV21-1	NA	TRBJ2-7	CASSKVYSAHLNGLAYEQYF	TGTGCCAGCAGCAAAGTATATAGTGCTCACCTGAACGGGTTAGCCTACGAGCAGTACTTC
TRBD2	17	TRBV6-1	few	TRBJ2-7	CASSEWSWLAGDYEQYF	TGTGCCAGCAGTGAATGGTCTTGGCTAGCGGGAGACTACGAGCAGTACTTC
TRBD1	15	TRBV19	NA	TRBJ2-1	CASSNRDRAYDEQFF	TGTGCCAGTAGTAACCGGGACAGGGCGTACGATGAGCAGTTCTTC
NA	16	TRBV28	NA	TRBJ2-1	CASSSTGGISYNEQFF	TGTGCCAGCAGTTCGACCGGCGGGATTTCGTACAATGAGCAGTTCTTC
TRBD1	14	TRBV5-1	NA	TRBJ1-1	CASSLQGMNTEAFF	TGCGCCAGCAGCCTACAGGGGATGAACACTGAAGCTTTCTTT
TRBD2	14	TRBV28	NA	TRBJ2-2	CASSSRLAPGELFF	TGTGCCAGCAGTTCTCGACTAGCGCCCGGGGAGCTGTTTTTT
NA	16	TRBV7-2	NA	TRBJ2-7	CASSPTGGRSVYEQYF	TGTGCCAGCAGCCCTACAGGCGGTCGGAGTGTCTACGAGCAGTACTTC
TRBD2	15	TRBV10-2	NA	TRBJ2-3	CASRGLAGESRTQYF	TGCGCCAGCAGGGGACTAGCGGGAGAGTCAAGAACGCAGTATTTT
TRBD1	15	TRBV2	NA	TRBJ2-1	CASSDPGTGLNEQFF	TGTGCCAGCAGTGACCCCGGGACAGGGCTTAATGAGCAGTTCTTC
TRBD1	16	TRBV7-8	NA	TRBJ1-6	CASSRTGSSYNSPLHF	TGTGCCAGCAGCCGGACAGGGAGCTCCTATAATTCACCCCTCCACTTT
NA	13	TRBV19	NA	TRBJ1-5	CASSIGGLQPQHF	TGTGCCAGTAGTATCGGGGGACTGCAGCCCCAGCATTTT
NA	16	TRBV19	NA	TRBJ1-5	CASSSKTGFGNQPQHF	TGTGCCAGTAGCTCGAAAACAGGGTTCGGCAATCAGCCCCAGCATTTT
TRBD1	15	TRBV4-1	NA	TRBJ1-5	CASSHQTGSNQPQHF	TGCGCCAGCAGCCACCAGACAGGGAGCAATCAGCCCCAGCATTTT
NA	14	TRBV5-1	NA	TRBJ1-6	CASSSGQTNSPLHF	TGCGCCAGCAGCTCCGGACAAACTAATTCACCCCTCCACTTT
TRBD1	15	TRBV30	few	TRBJ1-6	CAWSVLGQGALPLHF	TGTGCCTGGAGTGTACTGGGACAGGGGGCCCTCCCCCTCCACTTT
TRBD2	16	TRBV7-8	NA	TRBJ2-2	CASSLVGGGAPGELFF	TGTGCCAGCAGCTTAGTTGGCGGGGGGGCCCCCGGGGAGCTGTTTTTT
NA	13	TRBV15	NA	TRBJ2-7	CATSRVRYYEQYF	TGTGCCACCAGCAGAGTCAGATACTACGAGCAGTACTTC
TRBD2	15	TRBV19	NA	TRBJ2-7	CASRATSGIPYEQYF	TGTGCCAGTAGAGCGACTAGCGGGATTCCCTACGAGCAGTACTTC
NA	13	TRBV5-1	NA	TRBJ2-5	CASSFGGEETQYF	TGCGCCAGCAGCTTTGGGGGCGAAGAGACCCAGTACTTC
NA	13	TRBV5-4	once	TRBJ2-5	CASSLPGGETQYF	TGTGCCAGCAGCTTGCCAGGAGGGGAGACCCAGTACTTC
TRBD1	15	TRBV4-1	NA	TRBJ1-4	CASSRPTGIREKLFF	TGCGCCAGCAGCCGCCCGACAGGGATTCGTGAAAAACTGTTTTTT
NA	15	TRBV2	NA	TRBJ1-2	CASSPELGQLWGYTF	TGTGCCAGCAGCCCCGAACTAGGACAGTTGTGGGGCTACACCTTC
NA	15	TRBV9	NA	TRBJ1-3	CASSAQQGSGNTIYF	TGTGCCAGCAGCGCCCAACAGGGCTCCGGAAACACCATATATTTT
NA	13	TRBV5-8	NA	TRBJ1-5	CASCRDNNQPQHF	TGTGCCAGCTGCCGGGACAACAATCAGCCCCAGCATTTT
TRBD1	14	TRBV28	NA	TRBJ2-7	CASSLWDRDSEQYF	TGTGCCAGCAGTCTATGGGACAGGGATAGCGAGCAGTACTTC
NA	16	TRBV5-1	NA	TRBJ2-3	CASSFVTSRSTDTQYF	TGCGCCAGCAGCTTCGTTACCAGCAGGTCCACAGATACGCAGTATTTT
TRBD2	15	TRBV20-1	NA	TRBJ2-1	CSASYPAGLYNEQFF	TGCAGTGCTAGTTATCCAGCGGGACTCTACAATGAGCAGTTCTTC
NA	13	TRBV16	once	TRBJ1-5	CASSQGADQPQHF	TGTGCCAGCAGCCAAGGGGCAGATCAGCCCCAGCATTTT
NA	15	TRBV7-8	NA	TRBJ2-7	CASSYRSGATYEQYF	TGTGCCAGCAGCTACCGGTCAGGCGCGACCTACGAGCAGTACTTC
TRBD1	15	TRBV7-6	NA	TRBJ2-3	CASSQSWTGGDTQYF	TGTGCCAGCAGCCAATCTTGGACAGGGGGAGATACGCAGTATTTT
NA	13	TRBV5-1	NA	TRBJ1-4	CASSLGQSEKLFF	TGCGCCAGCAGCTTGGGACAGTCAGAAAAACTGTTTTTT
NA	15	TRBV19	NA	TRBJ2-1	CASSPLESSYNEQFF	TGTGCCAGTAGCCCACTAGAGAGCTCCTACAATGAGCAGTTCTTC
TRBD1	13	TRBV30	NA	TRBJ1-4	CAWKQGPNEKLFF	TGTGCCTGGAAACAGGGGCCTAATGAAAAACTGTTTTTT